The text below deals with one T cell receptor beta chain. The CDR3 sequence is 15 residues long. Germline V gene sequence: CDR1 LGHNA, CDR2 YSLEER. The germline V and J ends were trimmed by 0 bases and 7 bases, with 13 bases remaining between them. The data were produced by immunoSEQ multiplex PCR, yet TCRdb's version contains in-frame clones alone and is incomplete. The table includes some 50,000 clones, 91% detected once. These data belong to a study of T cell changes during pregnancy in multiple sclerosis. J is TRBJ2-1 and V is TRBV4-3; D possibly corresponds to TRBD2 (6 bases). This clonotype originated in a female donor with multiple sclerosis, enrolled in a pregnancy study. The sample in question was CD8+ T cells from peripheral blood mononuclear cells, obtained in the second trimester of pregnancy. CDR3 in amino acids: CASSQEAASANEQFF. CDR3 nucleotides: TGCGCCAGCAGCCAAGAAGCGGCTAGCGCTAATGAGCAGTTCTTC.